The entry below describes one T cell receptor beta chain. With 3 bases removed from V and 5 bases from J, the gap between germline ends came to 13 bases. The germline V gene encodes CDR1 SQVTM and CDR2 ANQGSEA. This CDR3 region has 13 residues. The assay was immunoSEQ multiplex PCR, and TCRdb's table has in-frame clones only and misses some. Counted here are about 220,000 clones, approximately 90% occurring once; the ten biggest clones make up approximately 3.4%. This sample is drawn from a study of blood T cell repertoires in COVID-19. Study-wide background: Nucleic acid was either cDNA or gDNA, and it came from T cells, B-cell-depleted T cells, or PBMCs.

Study members were between roughly 18 and 100 years old and lived in some 22 US regions. The receptor's source is a woman between 18 and 29 years old in a cohort exposed to, infected with or recovered from COVID-19 (not recorded which). Material: PBMCs or T cells enriched from blood (not recorded which). The chain employs TRBV29-1 and TRBJ2-5; D possibly corresponds to TRBD1 (6 bases). In DNA, the CDR3 is TGCAGCGTTGATATACAGGGCGGGGAGACCCAGTACTTC. Amino acids: CSVDIQGGETQYF.